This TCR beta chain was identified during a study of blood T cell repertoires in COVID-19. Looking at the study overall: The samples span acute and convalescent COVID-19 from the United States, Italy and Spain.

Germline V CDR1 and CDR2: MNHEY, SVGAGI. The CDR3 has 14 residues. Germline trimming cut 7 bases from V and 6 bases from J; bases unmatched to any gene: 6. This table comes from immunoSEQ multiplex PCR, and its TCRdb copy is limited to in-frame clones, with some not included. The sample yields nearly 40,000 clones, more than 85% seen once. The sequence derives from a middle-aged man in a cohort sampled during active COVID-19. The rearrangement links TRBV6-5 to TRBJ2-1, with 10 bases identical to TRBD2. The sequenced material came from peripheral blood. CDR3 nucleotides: TGTGCCAGCAAGGGGCTAGCGGGAGCCAATGAGCAGTTCTTC. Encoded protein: CASKGLAGANEQFF.